These T cell receptor beta chains were read from a single sample in a study of T-cell reconstitution after alpha-beta-depleted transplantation in children. TCRdb reprocessed the PCR reads via MiXCR and lists one record per CDR3 protein. The sample records 600,000 to 700,000 distinct CDR3 sequences, under 15% being singletons. The sequenced sample was PBMCs, obtained before TCRalphabeta/CD19-depleted stem cell transplant. All receptors derive from a girl between 2 and 10 years old with congenital amegakaryocytic thrombocytopenia, due to receive a stem cell transplant. Each CDR3 is given with its conserved first and last residue. Each record gives: CDR3 DNA, CDR3 protein, D gene, clone size, J gene, V gene. The D gene is left open where the match is weak. Clone size is given for some rows only: seen once, a few or many times, or a class if the clone is expanded.

cdr3_nt: TGTGCCAGCAGTTGGACAGGGGGCACAGATACGCAGTATTTT
cdr3_aa: CASSWTGGTDTQYF
d_call: TRBD1
clone_size: many
j_call: TRBJ2-3
v_call: TRBV12-3/TRBV12-4

cdr3_nt: TGCGCCAGCAGATCCCCCGGGACTAGCTACCACAATGAGCAGTTCTTC
cdr3_aa: CASRSPGTSYHNEQFF
d_call: TRBD2
clone_size: few
j_call: TRBJ2-1
v_call: TRBV5-1

cdr3_nt: TGTGCCAGCAGCAGAACCGGGGAGCTGTTTTTT
cdr3_aa: CASSRTGELFF
d_call: NA
clone_size: many
j_call: TRBJ2-2
v_call: TRBV6-5

cdr3_nt: TGCAGTGCTAGTGCCGGGACAGAAAACTTT
cdr3_aa: CSASAGTENF
d_call: TRBD1
clone_size: few
j_call: TRBJ1-1
v_call: TRBV20-1

cdr3_nt: TGCAGTGCCCTACTAAGAATCAGGGGGATAGATTTCTTT
cdr3_aa: CSALLRIRGIDFF
d_call: TRBD1
clone_size: NA
j_call: TRBJ1-1
v_call: TRBV20-1

cdr3_nt: TGTGCCAGCAGCTTAGCGAGGTGGGAGTGGGACGAGCAGTACTTC
cdr3_aa: CASSLARWEWDEQYF
d_call: NA
clone_size: once
j_call: TRBJ2-7
v_call: TRBV7-9

cdr3_nt: TGTGCCAGCAGCCCCAACCTAGCGGGAGGGCCCAACAATGAGCAGTTCTTC
cdr3_aa: CASSPNLAGGPNNEQFF
d_call: TRBD2
clone_size: NA
j_call: TRBJ2-1
v_call: TRBV7-7

cdr3_nt: TGCTGTGCTAGAGGCCGACTAGCGGGATTGAACACCGGGGAGCTGTTTTTT
cdr3_aa: CCARGRLAGLNTGELFF
d_call: TRBD2
clone_size: NA
j_call: TRBJ2-2
v_call: TRBV20-1

cdr3_nt: TGCGCCAGCAGCTCACAGGGGAAAGAGCAGTACTTC
cdr3_aa: CASSSQGKEQYF
d_call: TRBD1
clone_size: NA
j_call: TRBJ2-7
v_call: TRBV5-1

cdr3_nt: TGTGCCAGCAGTTCGGGGGGTAGTTATTCCAAAAACATTCAGTACTTC
cdr3_aa: CASSSGGSYSKNIQYF
d_call: TRBD2
clone_size: NA
j_call: TRBJ2-4
v_call: TRBV6-5